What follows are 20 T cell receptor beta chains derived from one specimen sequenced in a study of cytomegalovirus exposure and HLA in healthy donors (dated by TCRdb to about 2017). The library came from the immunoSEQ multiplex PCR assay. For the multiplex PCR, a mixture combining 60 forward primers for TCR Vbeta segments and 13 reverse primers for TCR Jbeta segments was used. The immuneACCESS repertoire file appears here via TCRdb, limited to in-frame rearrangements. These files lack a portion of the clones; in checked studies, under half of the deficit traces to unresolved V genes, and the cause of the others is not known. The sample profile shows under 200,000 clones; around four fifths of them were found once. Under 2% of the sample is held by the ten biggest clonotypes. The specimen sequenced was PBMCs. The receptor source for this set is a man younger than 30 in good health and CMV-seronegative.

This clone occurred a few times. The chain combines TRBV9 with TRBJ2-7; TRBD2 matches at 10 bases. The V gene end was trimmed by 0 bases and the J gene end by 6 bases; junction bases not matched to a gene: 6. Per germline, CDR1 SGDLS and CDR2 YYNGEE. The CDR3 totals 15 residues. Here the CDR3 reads CASSVGASGRGEQYF. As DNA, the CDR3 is TGTGCCAGCAGCGTAGGAGCTAGCGGGAGAGGCGAGCAGTACTTC.

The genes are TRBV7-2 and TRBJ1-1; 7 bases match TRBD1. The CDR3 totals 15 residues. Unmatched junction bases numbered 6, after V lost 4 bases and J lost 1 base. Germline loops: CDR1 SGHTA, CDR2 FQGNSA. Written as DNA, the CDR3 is TGTGCCAGCAGCTGGCGGACAGGACCGAACACTGAAGCTTTCTTT. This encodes CASSWRTGPNTEAFF.

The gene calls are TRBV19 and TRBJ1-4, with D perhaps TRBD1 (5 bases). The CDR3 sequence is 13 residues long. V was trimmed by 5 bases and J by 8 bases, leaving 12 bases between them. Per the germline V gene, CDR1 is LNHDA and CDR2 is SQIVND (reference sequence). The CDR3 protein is CASSGSDREKLFF. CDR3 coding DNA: TGTGCCAGTAGTGGTTCTGACAGAGAAAAACTGTTTTTT.

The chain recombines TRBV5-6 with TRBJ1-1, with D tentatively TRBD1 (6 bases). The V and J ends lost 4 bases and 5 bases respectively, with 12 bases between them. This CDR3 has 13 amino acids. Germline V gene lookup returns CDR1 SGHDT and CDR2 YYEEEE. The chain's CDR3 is CASSPRGGTEAFF. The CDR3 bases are TGTGCCAGCAGCCCTAGGGGGGGTACTGAAGCTTTCTTT.

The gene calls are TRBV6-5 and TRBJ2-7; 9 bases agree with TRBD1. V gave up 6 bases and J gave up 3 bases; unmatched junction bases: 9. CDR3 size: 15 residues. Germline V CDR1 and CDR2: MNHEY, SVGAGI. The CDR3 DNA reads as TGTGCCAGCAGCCTGGGACAGGGAGGGCTCTACGAGCAGTACTTC. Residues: CASSLGQGGLYEQYF.

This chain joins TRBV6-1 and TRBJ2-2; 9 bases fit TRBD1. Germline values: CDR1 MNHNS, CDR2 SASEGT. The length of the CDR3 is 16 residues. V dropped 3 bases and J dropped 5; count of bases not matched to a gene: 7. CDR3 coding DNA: TGTGCCAGCAGTGAGGGGACAGGGTGGCGGACCGGGGAGCTGTTTTTT. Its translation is CASSEGTGWRTGELFF.

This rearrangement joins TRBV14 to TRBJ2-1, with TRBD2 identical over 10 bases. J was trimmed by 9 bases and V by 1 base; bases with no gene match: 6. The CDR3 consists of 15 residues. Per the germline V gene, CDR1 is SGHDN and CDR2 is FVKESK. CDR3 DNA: TGTGCCAGCAGCCAAGTTTCTAGCGGGAGAGGTGAGCAGTTCTTC. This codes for CASSQVSSGRGEQFF.

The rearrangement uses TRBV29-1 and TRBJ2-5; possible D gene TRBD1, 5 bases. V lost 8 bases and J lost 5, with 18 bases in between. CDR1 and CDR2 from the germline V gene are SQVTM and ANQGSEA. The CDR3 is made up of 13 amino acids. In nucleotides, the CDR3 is TGCAGCCACCTGGGAACCCAGGGTGAGACCCAGTACTTC. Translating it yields CSHLGTQGETQYF.

For the CDR3, the DNA is TGTGCCAGCAGCCTCTCGGGGAGATTAGGAGGAAACACTGAAGCTTTCTTT. Translation gives CASSLSGRLGGNTEAFF. The J gene is TRBJ1-1, the V gene TRBV16, with no clear D. From germline, CDR1 is KGHSY and CDR2 FQNENV. The germline V and J ends were trimmed by 4 bases and 2 bases, with 20 bases remaining between them. This CDR3 comprises 17 residues.

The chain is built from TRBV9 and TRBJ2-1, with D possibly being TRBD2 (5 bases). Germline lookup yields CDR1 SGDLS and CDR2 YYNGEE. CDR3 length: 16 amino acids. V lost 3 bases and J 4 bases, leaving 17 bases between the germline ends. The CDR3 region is CASSAVSPGLYNEQFF. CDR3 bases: TGTGCCAGCAGCGCCGTTTCTCCGGGGTTGTACAATGAGCAGTTCTTC. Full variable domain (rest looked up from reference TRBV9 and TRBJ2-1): DSGVTQTPKHLITATGQRVTLRCSPRSGDLSVYWYQQSLDQGLQFLIQYYNGEERAKGNILERFSAQQFPDLHSELNLSSLELGDSALYFCASSAVSPGLYNEQFFGPGTRLTVL.

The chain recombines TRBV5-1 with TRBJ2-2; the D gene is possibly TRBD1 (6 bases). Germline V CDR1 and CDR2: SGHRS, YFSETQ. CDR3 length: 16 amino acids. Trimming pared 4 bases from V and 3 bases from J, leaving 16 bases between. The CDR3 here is CASSPRTEFYTGELFF. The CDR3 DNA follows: TGCGCCAGCAGCCCCCGGACAGAGTTTTACACCGGGGAGCTGTTTTTT.

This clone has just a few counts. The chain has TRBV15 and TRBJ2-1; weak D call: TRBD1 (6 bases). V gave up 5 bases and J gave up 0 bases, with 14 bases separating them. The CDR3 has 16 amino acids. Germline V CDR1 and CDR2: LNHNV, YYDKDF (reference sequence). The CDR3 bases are TGTGCCACCAGCGGCAGGGGTTTACTCTCCTACAATGAGCAGTTCTTC. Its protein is CATSGRGLLSYNEQFF.

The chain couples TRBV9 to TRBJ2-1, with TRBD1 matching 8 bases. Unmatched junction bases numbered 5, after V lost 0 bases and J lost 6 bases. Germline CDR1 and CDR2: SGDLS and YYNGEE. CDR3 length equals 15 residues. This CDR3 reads CASSVGQGAINEQFF. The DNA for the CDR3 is TGTGCCAGCAGCGTAGGCCAGGGGGCGATCAATGAGCAGTTCTTC.

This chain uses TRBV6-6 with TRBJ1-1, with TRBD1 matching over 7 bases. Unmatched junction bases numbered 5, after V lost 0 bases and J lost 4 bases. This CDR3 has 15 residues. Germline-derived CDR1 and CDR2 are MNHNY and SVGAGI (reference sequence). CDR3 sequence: CASSYSGGQGTEAFF. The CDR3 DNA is TGTGCCAGCAGTTACTCAGGGGGCCAAGGCACTGAAGCTTTCTTT.

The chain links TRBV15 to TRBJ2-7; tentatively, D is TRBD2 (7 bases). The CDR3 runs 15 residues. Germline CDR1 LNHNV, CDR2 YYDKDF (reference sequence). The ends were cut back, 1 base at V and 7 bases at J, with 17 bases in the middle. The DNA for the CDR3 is TGTGCCACCAGCAGAGGGGGGGCGGGAGATGAAGAGCAGTACTTC. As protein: CATSRGGAGDEEQYF. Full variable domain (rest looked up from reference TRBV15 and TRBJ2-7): DAMVIQNPRYQVTQFGKPVTLSCSQTLNHNVMYWYQQKSSQAPKLLFHYYDKDFNNEADTPDNFQSRRPNTSFCFLDIRSPGLGDTAMYLCATSRGGAGDEEQYFGPGTRLTVT.

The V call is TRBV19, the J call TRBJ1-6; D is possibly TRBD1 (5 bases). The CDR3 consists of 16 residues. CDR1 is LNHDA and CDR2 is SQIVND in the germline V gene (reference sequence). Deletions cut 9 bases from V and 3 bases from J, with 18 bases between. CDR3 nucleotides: TGTGCCAGCAACCTGCGGCGGGGGGTCTATAATTCACCCCTCCACTTT. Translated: CASNLRRGVYNSPLHF. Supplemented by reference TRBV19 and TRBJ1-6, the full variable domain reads DGGITQSPKYLFRKEGQNVTLSCEQNLNHDAMYWYRQDPGQGLRLIYYSQIVNDFQKGDIAEGYSVSREKKESFPLTVTSAQKNPTAFYLCASNLRRGVYNSPLHFGNGTRLTVT.

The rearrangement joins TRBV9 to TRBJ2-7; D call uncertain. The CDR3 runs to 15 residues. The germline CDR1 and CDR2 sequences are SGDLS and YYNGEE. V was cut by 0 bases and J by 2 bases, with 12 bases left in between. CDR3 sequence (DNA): TGTGCCAGCAGCGTAGAAGGAGAAGGCACCTACGAGCAGTACTTC. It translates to CASSVEGEGTYEQYF.

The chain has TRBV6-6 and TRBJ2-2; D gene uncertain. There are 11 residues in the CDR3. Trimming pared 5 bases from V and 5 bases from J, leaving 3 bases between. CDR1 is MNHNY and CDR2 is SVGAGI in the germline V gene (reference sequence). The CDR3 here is CASSLTGELFF. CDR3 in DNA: TGTGCCAGCAGTCTGACCGGGGAGCTGTTTTTT.

The CDR3 sequence: CASSVSREDGGYGYTF. CDR3 in DNA: TGTGCCAGCAGCGTCTCCCGGGAAGACGGGGGCTATGGCTACACCTTC. The chain couples TRBV9 to TRBJ1-2; D perhaps matches TRBD1 (5 bases). V lost 2 bases to trimming and J lost 4 bases, with 18 bases between them. This CDR3 spans 16 amino acids. The germline CDR1 and CDR2 sequences are SGDLS and YYNGEE.

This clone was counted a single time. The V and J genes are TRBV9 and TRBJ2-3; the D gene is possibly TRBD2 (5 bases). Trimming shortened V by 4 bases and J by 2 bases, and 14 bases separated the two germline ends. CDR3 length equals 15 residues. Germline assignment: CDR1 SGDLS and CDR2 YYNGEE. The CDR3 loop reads CASSTRGSYTDTQYF. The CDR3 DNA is TGTGCCAGCAGCACACGTGGGAGTTACACAGATACGCAGTATTTT.